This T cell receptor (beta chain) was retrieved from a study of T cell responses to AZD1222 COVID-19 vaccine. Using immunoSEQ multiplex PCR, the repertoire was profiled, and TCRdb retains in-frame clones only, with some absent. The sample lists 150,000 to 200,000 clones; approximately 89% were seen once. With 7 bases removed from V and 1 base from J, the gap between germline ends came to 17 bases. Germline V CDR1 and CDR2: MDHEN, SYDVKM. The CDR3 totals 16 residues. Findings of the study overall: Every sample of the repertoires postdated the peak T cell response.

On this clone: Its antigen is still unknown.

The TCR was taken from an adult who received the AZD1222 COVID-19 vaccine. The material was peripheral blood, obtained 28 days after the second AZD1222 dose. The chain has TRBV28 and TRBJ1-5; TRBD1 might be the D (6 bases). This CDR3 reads CASTSKQGLSNQPQHF. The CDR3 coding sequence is TGTGCCAGCACCTCTAAACAGGGACTGAGCAATCAGCCCCAGCATTTT.